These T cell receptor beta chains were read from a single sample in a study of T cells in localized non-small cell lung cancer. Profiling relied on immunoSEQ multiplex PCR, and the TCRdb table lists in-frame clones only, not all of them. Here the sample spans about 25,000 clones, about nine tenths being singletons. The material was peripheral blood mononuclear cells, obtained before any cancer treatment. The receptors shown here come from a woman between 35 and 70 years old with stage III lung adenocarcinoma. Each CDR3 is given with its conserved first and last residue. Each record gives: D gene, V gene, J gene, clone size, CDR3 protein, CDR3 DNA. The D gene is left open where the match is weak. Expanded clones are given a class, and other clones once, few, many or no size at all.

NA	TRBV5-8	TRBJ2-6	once	CASMWNFGSGANVLTF	TGTGCCAGCATGTGGAATTTCGGCTCTGGGGCCAACGTCCTGACTTTC
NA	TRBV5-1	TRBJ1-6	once	CASSLLGQTYSPLHF	TGCGCCAGCAGCTTATTAGGACAGACTTATTCACCCCTCCACTTT
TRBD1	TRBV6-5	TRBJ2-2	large	CASSWGTGAGTGELFF	TGTGCCAGCAGTTGGGGGACAGGGGCGGGCACCGGGGAGCTGTTTTTT
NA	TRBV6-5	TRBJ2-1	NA	CASRVDPASEQFF	TGTGCCAGTCGGGTAGATCCGGCGAGTGAGCAGTTCTTC
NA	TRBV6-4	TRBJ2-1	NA	CASSDSAGSYNEQFF	TGTGCCAGCAGTGACTCAGCGGGCTCCTACAATGAGCAGTTCTTC
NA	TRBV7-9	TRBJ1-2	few	CASSLMARGGYGYTF	TGTGCCAGCAGCTTGATGGCCAGGGGAGGGTATGGCTACACCTTC
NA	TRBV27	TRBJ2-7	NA	CASSFSTGVLSYEQYF	TGTGCCAGCAGTTTCTCCACGGGGGTTCTCTCCTACGAGCAGTACTTC
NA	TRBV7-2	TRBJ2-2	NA	CASSSRMRGANTGELFF	TGTGCCAGCAGCTCCCGGATGCGGGGAGCTAACACCGGGGAGCTGTTTTTT
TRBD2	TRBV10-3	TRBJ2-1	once	CAISPGRDEQFF	TGTGCCATCAGTCCGGGGAGGGATGAGCAGTTCTTC
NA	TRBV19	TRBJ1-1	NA	CASSPPGGNTEAFF	TGTGCCAGTAGTCCGCCCGGGGGAAACACTGAAGCTTTCTTT
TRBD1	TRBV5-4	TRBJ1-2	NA	CASRPKLGKYGQAAYGYTF	TGTGCCAGCAGACCGAAACTGGGGAAATACGGACAGGCCGCATATGGCTACACCTTC
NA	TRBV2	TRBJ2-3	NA	CASSEDGPRITDTQYF	TGTGCCAGCAGTGAAGACGGGCCGAGGATAACAGATACGCAGTATTTT
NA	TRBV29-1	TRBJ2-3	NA	CSVVPKDTDTQYF	TGCAGCGTTGTGCCCAAAGACACAGATACGCAGTATTTT
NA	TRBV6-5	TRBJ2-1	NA	CASSYGGEQFF	TGTGCCAGCAGTTACGGAGGAGAGCAGTTCTTC
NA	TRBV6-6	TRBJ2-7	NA	CASLALRGYEQYF	TGTGCCAGTCTAGCCCTCCGCGGCTACGAGCAGTACTTC
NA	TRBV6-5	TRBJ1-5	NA	CASSYSLMNQPQHF	TGTGCCAGCAGTTACTCGTTGATGAATCAGCCCCAGCATTTT
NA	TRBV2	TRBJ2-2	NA	CASWVTGELFF	TGTGCCAGCTGGGTAACCGGGGAGCTGTTTTTT
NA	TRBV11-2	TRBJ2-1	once	CASSRGSSYNEQFF	TGTGCCAGCAGCCGAGGTAGCTCCTACAATGAGCAGTTCTTC
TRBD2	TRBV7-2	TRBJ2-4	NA	CASSLYGTSGAKNIQYF	TGTGCCAGCAGCCTATACGGGACTAGCGGCGCCAAAAACATTCAGTACTTC
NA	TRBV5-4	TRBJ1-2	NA	CASSFGDYGYTF	TGTGCCAGCAGCTTTGGGGACTATGGCTACACCTTC
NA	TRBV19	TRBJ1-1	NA	CASSPGHWGTEAFF	TGTGCCAGTAGCCCCGGACACTGGGGGACAGAAGCTTTCTTT
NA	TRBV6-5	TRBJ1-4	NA	CASSPGRKGEKLFF	TGTGCCAGCAGTCCCGGACGGAAAGGGGAAAAACTGTTTTTT
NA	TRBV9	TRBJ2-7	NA	CASSIKGPTAYEQYF	TGTGCCAGCAGCATAAAGGGACCGACGGCCTACGAGCAGTACTTC
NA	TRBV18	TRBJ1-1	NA	CASSPPGAVTEAFF	TGTGCCAGCTCACCACCCGGGGCGGTAACTGAAGCTTTCTTT
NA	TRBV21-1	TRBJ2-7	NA	CASSPIQIDRSPYEQYF	TGTGCCAGCAGCCCAATTCAAATAGACAGATCCCCCTACGAGCAGTACTTC
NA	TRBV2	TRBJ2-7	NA	CASSERSTSYEQYF	TGTGCCAGCAGTGAACGGTCGACCTCCTACGAGCAGTACTTC
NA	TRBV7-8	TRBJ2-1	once	CASIVGGRQSSYNEQFF	TGTGCCAGCATCGTAGGGGGGAGACAATCTTCCTACAATGAGCAGTTCTTC
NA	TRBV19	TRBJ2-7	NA	CASSKGTGQEGNYEQYF	TGTGCCAGTAGTAAGGGCACGGGGCAGGAAGGAAACTACGAGCAGTACTTC
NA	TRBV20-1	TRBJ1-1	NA	CSAFGNTEAFF	TGCAGTGCTTTCGGGAACACTGAAGCTTTCTTT
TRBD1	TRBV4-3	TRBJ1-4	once	CASSQVPLGQGGEKLFF	TGCGCCAGCAGCCAAGTACCCCTTGGACAGGGGGGAGAAAAACTGTTTTTT
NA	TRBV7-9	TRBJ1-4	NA	CASSWGREKLFF	TGTGCCAGCAGCTGGGGTCGTGAAAAACTGTTTTTT
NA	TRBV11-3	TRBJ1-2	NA	CASSLFRADGYTF	TGTGCCAGCAGCTTGTTTAGGGCCGATGGCTACACCTTC
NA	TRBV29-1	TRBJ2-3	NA	CSVAKGGTSTDTQYF	TGCAGCGTTGCGAAAGGAGGGACTAGCACAGATACGCAGTATTTT
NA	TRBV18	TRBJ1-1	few	CASSLGGGTEAFF	TGTGCCAGCTCACTTGGGGGAGGCACTGAAGCTTTCTTT
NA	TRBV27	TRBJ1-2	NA	CASSLSLGHNYGYTF	TGTGCCAGCAGTTTATCGCTAGGCCATAACTATGGCTACACCTTC
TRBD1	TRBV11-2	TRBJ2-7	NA	CASSPGGTGGNLYEQYF	TGTGCCAGCAGCCCGGGGGGGACAGGGGGCAATTTGTACGAGCAGTACTTC
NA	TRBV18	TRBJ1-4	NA	CASSLSGQGNEKLFF	TGTGCCAGCTCTCTGTCCGGGCAGGGTAATGAAAAACTGTTTTTT
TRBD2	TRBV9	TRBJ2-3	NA	CASSVEGTSGYTQYF	TGTGCCAGCAGCGTAGAGGGGACTAGCGGCTATACGCAGTATTTT
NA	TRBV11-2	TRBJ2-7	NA	CASSKDAGQSSYEQYF	TGTGCCAGCAGCAAAGACGCGGGACAGAGCTCCTACGAGCAGTACTTC
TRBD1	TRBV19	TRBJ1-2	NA	CASSLRQGEVYGYTF	TGTGCCAGTAGTTTAAGACAGGGGGAAGTTTATGGCTACACCTTC
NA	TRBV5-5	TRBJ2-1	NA	CASSLGQGPYNEQFF	TGTGCCAGCAGCTTGGGGCAGGGCCCCTACAATGAGCAGTTCTTC
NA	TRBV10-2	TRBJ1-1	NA	CASSKGGLSLNTEAFF	TGCGCCAGCAGTAAAGGGGGGCTAAGTTTGAACACTGAAGCTTTCTTT
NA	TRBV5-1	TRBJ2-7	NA	CASSLDQGYEQYF	TGCGCCAGCAGCTTAGATCAGGGTTACGAGCAGTACTTC
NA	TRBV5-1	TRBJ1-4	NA	CASSRREATNEKLFF	TGCGCCAGCAGCAGGAGAGAAGCAACTAATGAAAAACTGTTTTTT
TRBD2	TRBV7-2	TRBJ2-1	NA	CASSLSSGGYVDNEQFF	TGTGCCAGCAGCTTATCTAGCGGGGGCTACGTAGACAATGAGCAGTTCTTC
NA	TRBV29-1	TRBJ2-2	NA	CSVGSTGELFF	TGCAGCGTAGGAAGCACCGGGGAGCTGTTTTTT
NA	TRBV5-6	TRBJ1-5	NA	CASSLVGAAHQPQHF	TGTGCCAGCAGCTTGGTGGGGGCGGCGCATCAGCCCCAGCATTTT
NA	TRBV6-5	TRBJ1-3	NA	CASKRSIYGNTIYF	TGTGCCTCGAAAAGGTCAATTTATGGAAACACCATATATTTT
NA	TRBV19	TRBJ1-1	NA	CASSIGHLLEAFF	TGTGCCAGTAGTATAGGACATCTGCTTGAAGCTTTCTTT
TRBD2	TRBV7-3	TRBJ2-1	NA	CASSSVAGVYNEQFF	TGTGCCAGCAGCTCCGTAGCGGGAGTCTACAATGAGCAGTTCTTC
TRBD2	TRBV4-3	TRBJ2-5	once	CATFRQRGGKETQYF	TGCGCCACCTTCCGTCAGCGGGGGGGCAAAGAGACCCAGTACTTC
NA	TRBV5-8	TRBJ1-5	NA	CASSRLDSNQPQHF	TGTGCCAGCTCGCGTTTAGATAGCAATCAGCCCCAGCATTTT
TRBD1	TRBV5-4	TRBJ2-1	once	CASSLWGTGKSYNEQFF	TGTGCCAGCAGCTTGTGGGGGACAGGTAAATCATACAATGAGCAGTTCTTC
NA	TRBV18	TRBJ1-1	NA	CASSPQGAGNTEAFF	TGTGCCAGCTCACCACAAGGCGCGGGGAACACTGAAGCTTTCTTT
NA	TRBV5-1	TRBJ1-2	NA	CASSLSRGGGYGYTF	TGCGCCAGCAGCTTGTCCCGGGGGGGAGGCTATGGCTACACCTTC
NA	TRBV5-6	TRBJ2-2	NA	CASTTLRENTGELFF	TGTGCCAGCACCACGCTGCGGGAGAACACCGGGGAGCTGTTTTTT